These 29 T cell receptor beta chains originate from one sample sequenced in a study of control samples from healthy donors and cancer patients. Clones were read by immunoSEQ multiplex PCR, and TCRdb kept only the in-frame ones, dropping some. The sample records approximately 40,000 clones, more than 70% being singletons. Source material: PBMCs. The source is a woman aged 60-75 years with lung cancer.

This rearrangement joins TRBV7-9 to TRBJ2-7, with D possibly called TRBD1 or TRBD2 (6 bases each). Trimming left V 1 base short and J 3 bases short, with 10 bases between. Germline CDR1 SEHNR, CDR2 FQNEAQ (reference sequence). This CDR3 region has 14 residues. Here the CDR3 reads CASSLEGGYYEQYF. As DNA, the CDR3 is TGTGCCAGCAGCTTAGAGGGGGGATACTACGAGCAGTACTTC.

This sequence joins TRBV7-2 and TRBJ1-5; a possible D gene is TRBD1 (5 bases). Germline V lookup: CDR1 SGHTA, CDR2 FQGNSA. Trimming pared 5 bases from V and 3 bases from J, leaving 14 bases between. This CDR3 comprises 15 residues. As DNA, the CDR3 is TGTGCCAGCAGCCAAATGTCAGGGCTCAATCAGCCCCAGCATTTT. This codes for CASSQMSGLNQPQHF.

The J gene is TRBJ2-5, the V gene TRBV5-1; TRBD2 is a possible D gene (5 bases). The CDR3 sequence is 14 residues long. The V end was cut by 2 bases, the J end by 0 bases, with 8 bases between. Germline assignment: CDR1 SGHRS and CDR2 YFSETQ. The CDR3 DNA reads as TGCGCCAGCAGCTTCGGGGAATACCAAGAGACCCAGTACTTC. Translation gives CASSFGEYQETQYF.

This chain joins TRBV10-2 and TRBJ1-6; D is uncertain. This CDR3 has 14 amino acids. Germline V gene data show CDR1 as WSHSY and CDR2 as SAAADI. Trimming cost V 2 bases and J 7 bases, with 9 bases left between them. The CDR3 region is CASSEETPNSPLHF. CDR3 bases: TGCGCCAGCAGTGAGGAGACACCGAATTCACCCCTCCACTTT.

This clone was observed a handful of times. The chain is built from TRBV7-9 and TRBJ1-1, with D perhaps matching TRBD1 (5 bases). Looked up from germline, CDR1 is SEHNR and CDR2 is FQNEAQ (reference sequence). Between the trimmed V and J ends, which lost 5 bases and 6 bases, there was a span of 10 bases. The CDR3 consists of 12 residues. The CDR3 DNA sequence: TGTGCCAGCAGCCACCGGGGGGCTGAAGCTTTCTTT. Translation gives CASSHRGAEAFF.

The V and J genes are TRBV18 and TRBJ1-6, with no clear D. Trimming shortened V by 0 bases and J by 6 bases, and 6 bases separated the two germline ends. The CDR3 is 14 amino acids. Germline V CDR1 and CDR2: KGHSH, LQKENI. CDR3 DNA sequence: TGTGCCAGCTCACCACCGGGCCTTAATTCACCCCTCCACTTT. This encodes CASSPPGLNSPLHF.

The chain is built from TRBV7-9 and TRBJ2-3; D perhaps matches TRBD2 (6 bases). This CDR3 is built from 15 residues. V lost 1 base to trimming and J lost 1 base, with 9 bases between them. Germline lookup yields CDR1 SEHNR and CDR2 FQNEAQ (reference sequence). CDR3 region: CASSLGGDGTDTQYF. The CDR3 bases are TGTGCCAGCAGCTTAGGGGGGGATGGCACAGATACGCAGTATTTT.

A few counts support this clone. The J gene is TRBJ2-2, the V gene TRBV5-1, with D possibly being TRBD1 (5 bases). Germline CDR1 reads SGHRS; CDR2 reads YFSETQ. The CDR3 is made up of 16 amino acids. Trimming shortened V by 0 bases and J by 3 bases, and 12 bases separated the two germline ends. The CDR3 DNA reads TGCGCCAGCAGCTTGGCCTTGCAGGGTGACACCGGGGAGCTGTTTTTT. The encoded protein is CASSLALQGDTGELFF.

In its sample, this clone was seen a few times. V gene TRBV18 combines with J gene TRBJ1-6; D is undetermined. The germline gives CDR1 KGHSH, CDR2 LQKENI. The length of the CDR3 is 17 residues. Trimming pared 3 bases from V and 8 bases from J, leaving 20 bases between. As DNA, the CDR3 is TGTGCCAGCTCACCGTTGAAGGGAAGGGTAGAGGATTCACCCCTCCACTTT. The encoded protein is CASSPLKGRVEDSPLHF.

This clone was recorded once. The chain combines TRBV29-1 with TRBJ2-2, with 9 bases matching TRBD2. The germline V gene encodes CDR1 SQVTM and CDR2 ANQGSEA. The length of the CDR3 is 15 residues. Trimming at V came to 3 bases and at J to 4 bases, leaving 6 bases not matched to a gene. CDR3 amino acids: CSVEASGTGTGELFF. CDR3 DNA: TGCAGCGTTGAGGCTAGCGGGACGGGCACCGGGGAGCTGTTTTTT.

This sequence joins TRBV5-1 and TRBJ1-2; a possible D gene is TRBD1 (5 bases). Trimming removed 5 bases from V and 4 bases from J, with 18 bases in between. The V gene's germline CDR1 is SGHRS and CDR2 YFSETQ. The CDR3 is 15 amino acids. This chain's CDR3 is CASSPNAGITYGYTF. CDR3 nucleotide sequence: TGCGCCAGCAGTCCTAATGCAGGGATCACCTATGGCTACACCTTC.

The chain employs TRBV5-1 and TRBJ2-1, with D perhaps TRBD1 (5 bases). Germline loops: CDR1 SGHRS, CDR2 YFSETQ. The CDR3 contains 13 residues. Trimming removed 2 bases from V and 8 bases from J, with 11 bases in between. Here the CDR3 reads CASSLGHEDEQFF. CDR3 sequence (DNA): TGCGCCAGCAGCTTAGGACACGAAGATGAGCAGTTCTTC.

The chain joins TRBV27 to TRBJ1-2, with 7 bases identical to TRBD1. The germline CDR1 and CDR2 sequences are MNHEY and SMNVEV (reference sequence). The length of the CDR3 is 14 residues. V lost 5 bases and J lost 3; bases outside the gene matches: 6. CDR3 nucleotides: TGTGCCAGCAGTCCTAGACAGGGCGACTATGGCTACACCTTC. Amino acids: CASSPRQGDYGYTF.

This chain joins TRBV12-3 or TRBV12-4 and TRBJ1-2; no definite D call. The CDR3 is 12 amino acids. V was shortened by 5 bases and J by 9 bases, with 13 bases between the two germline ends. CDR3 sequence reads: CASSPSGWSYTF. The CDR3 DNA sequence: TGTGCCAGCAGTCCCAGCGGTTGGAGCTACACCTTC.

The CDR3: CASSSWDRSRTYEQYF. In DNA, the CDR3 is TGTGCCAGCAGCTCCTGGGACAGGAGTCGAACCTACGAGCAGTACTTC. The chain joins TRBV11-2 to TRBJ2-7; 8 bases line up with TRBD1. The J segment lost 2 bases and the V segment lost 4 bases, leaving 10 bases of the junction unmatched. CDR1 is SGHAT and CDR2 is FQNNGV in the germline V gene. The CDR3 covers 16 residues.

The rearrangement uses TRBV4-2 and TRBJ2-7; perhaps D is TRBD1 or TRBD2 (5 bases each). V was clipped by 4 bases and J by 4 bases, with 11 bases between them. Germline CDR1 is LGHNA and CDR2 is YNFKEQ. The CDR3 is 13 residues long. The CDR3 region is CASSRDPVYEQYF. CDR3 DNA sequence: TGTGCCAGCAGCCGGGACCCTGTTTACGAGCAGTACTTC.

The genes are TRBV5-1 and TRBJ1-1; D gene unclear. Germline-derived CDR1 and CDR2 are SGHRS and YFSETQ. V gave up 4 bases and J gave up 1 base, with 8 bases separating them. This CDR3 spans 13 amino acids. The DNA of the CDR3 is TGCGCCAGCAGCGGCGACGGGAACACTGAAGCTTTCTTT. Its protein is CASSGDGNTEAFF.

This chain uses TRBV29-1 with TRBJ2-2; 9 nucleotides align to TRBD1. The CDR3 contains 14 residues. CDR1 is SQVTM and CDR2 is ANQGSEA in the germline V gene. With V trimmed by 5 bases and J by 8 bases, 9 bases remained unmatched. This chain's CDR3 is CSVHPRTGAGELFF. The CDR3 region has the DNA TGCAGCGTTCACCCAAGGACAGGGGCTGGGGAGCTGTTTTTT.

This chain uses TRBV2 with TRBJ2-1; 12 nucleotides align to TRBD2. Germline V gene sequence: CDR1 SNHLY, CDR2 FYNNEI. This CDR3 contains 16 residues. Germline trimming cut 2 bases from V and 9 bases from J; bases unmatched to any gene: 8. The CDR3 DNA reads TGTGCCAGCAGTGAACCGGCTAGCGGGGGGGCCGGTGAGCAGTTCTTC. Encoded protein: CASSEPASGGAGEQFF.

The chain uses TRBV7-3 and TRBJ1-1, with D possibly being TRBD1 (6 bases). V dropped 5 bases and J dropped 11 bases, with 18 bases sitting between them. The CDR3 consists of 13 residues. The germline V gene has CDR1 SGHTA and CDR2 FQGTGA. The CDR3 sequence: CASSPQSGAGAFF. The CDR3 region has the DNA TGTGCCAGCAGCCCACAATCAGGGGCCGGCGCTTTCTTT.

The chain uses TRBV5-6 and TRBJ2-3, with 10 nucleotides matching TRBD2. The CDR3 runs to 14 residues. V dropped 1 base and J dropped 5; count of bases not matched to a gene: 1. Germline V gives CDR1 SGHDT, CDR2 YYEEEE. The CDR3 DNA is TGTGCCAGCAGCTTGAGGACTAGCGGAGATACGCAGTATTTT. Translating gives CASSLRTSGDTQYF.

The V call is TRBV27, the J call TRBJ1-6; possibly TRBD1 for D (6 bases). The CDR3 has 14 amino acids. Trimming shortened V by 8 bases and J by 7 bases, and 15 bases separated the two germline ends. Per germline, CDR1 MNHEY and CDR2 SMNVEV (reference sequence). CDR3 in DNA: TGTGCCAGCGGCCCTGGGCAGGGGAATTCACCCCTCCACTTT. Protein: CASGPGQGNSPLHF.

As concerns this clone: An end of the junction does not agree with germline; a read error may underlie this. The CDR3 DNA sequence: TGTGCCCGCAGCCAAGGGGGGGGGCGATCCGACTATGGCTACACCTTC. Translating gives CARSQGGGRSDYGYTF. The gene calls are TRBV3-1 (or the pseudogene TRBV3-2) and TRBJ1-2; D perhaps matches TRBD1 (6 bases). CDR1 is LGHDT, CDR2 YNNKEL, per germline (reference sequence). CDR3 length equals 16 residues.

V is TRBV21-1 and J is TRBJ2-2; TRBD1 was called by the table and not checked on the DNA. TRBV21-1 corresponds to a pseudogene. This CDR3 comprises 16 residues. The CDR3 DNA reads as TGTGCCAGCAGCTTTCCCCAGGGAACGAACACCGGGGAGCTGTTTTTT. Its translation: CASSFPQGTNTGELFF.

V gene TRBV5-4 combines with J gene TRBJ2-3, with D tentatively TRBD1 or TRBD2 (6 bases each). The V end lost 6 bases, the J end lost 4 bases, and 24 bases lay between the germline ends. This CDR3 has 17 amino acids. Germline V lookup: CDR1 SGHNT, CDR2 YYREEE (reference sequence). The CDR3 loop is CASTRTSGGGMADTQYF. The CDR3 DNA is TGTGCCAGCACCCGAACCAGCGGAGGGGGGATGGCAGATACGCAGTATTTT. The complete variable domain, with remaining parts taken from reference TRBV5-4 and TRBJ2-3, reads ETGVTQSPTHLIKTRGQQVTLRCSSQSGHNTVSWYQQALGQGPQFIFQYYREEENGRGNFPPRFSGLQFPNYSSELNVNALELDDSALYLCASTRTSGGGMADTQYFGPGTRLTVL.

This rearrangement joins TRBV4-1 to TRBJ1-1; D is unresolved. The CDR3 totals 14 residues. V lost 4 bases, J lost 1 base, and 10 bases lay in between. Germline V gives CDR1 MGHRA, CDR2 YSYEKL. The CDR3 here is CASSPHLKNTEAFF. CDR3 DNA sequence: TGCGCCAGCAGCCCCCACCTCAAGAACACTGAAGCTTTCTTT.

This chain connects TRBV5-1 to TRBJ1-2; TRBD1 might be the D (6 bases). The V end lost 9 bases, the J end lost 4 bases, and 13 bases lay between the germline ends. Germline V gives CDR1 SGHRS, CDR2 YFSETQ. This CDR3 spans 12 amino acids. The CDR3 protein is CATLQGGYGYTF. As DNA, the CDR3 is TGCGCCACCCTACAGGGCGGCTATGGCTACACCTTC.

The chain combines TRBV6-5 with TRBJ2-1, with 8 bases identical to TRBD1. Germline CDR1 MNHEY, CDR2 SVGAGI. J was trimmed by 13 bases and V by 5 bases; bases with no gene match: 4. CDR3 length: 11 residues. DNA of the CDR3: TGTGCCAGCAGTCACGGACAGGGTCAGTTCTTC. It codes for CASSHGQGQFF.

V usage is TRBV12-5 and J usage is TRBJ2-2, with D possibly called TRBD1 or TRBD2 (5 bases each). Trimming took off 3 bases at V and 2 bases at J, with 16 bases between the two ends. Germline V gene data show CDR1 as LGHNT and CDR2 as FRNRAP. The CDR3 spans 17 residues. DNA of the CDR3: TGTGCTAGTGGTTTCTCCCCGGGACCCCACAACACCGGGGAGCTGTTTTTT. This translates into CASGFSPGPHNTGELFF. The entire variable domain, with the rest obtained from reference TRBV12-5 and TRBJ2-2, is as follows: DARVTQTPRHKVTEMGQEVTMRCQPILGHNTVFWYRQTMMQGLELLAYFRNRAPLDDSGMPKDRFSAEMPDATLATLKIQPSEPRDSAVYFCASGFSPGPHNTGELFFGEGSRLTVL.